The present entry profiles one T cell receptor beta chain with its context. Its antigen remains unidentified. Other DNA sequences in the sample encode the same CDR3. This entry belongs to a study of T cell responses to AZD1222 COVID-19 vaccine. Findings and limits, study-wide: Reportedly, close to half of spike-specific TCRs are directed against unmutated variant regions.

Trimming removed 6 bases at V and 5 bases at J, with 8 bases between. There are 13 residues in the CDR3. The germline V gene has CDR1 MDHEN and CDR2 SYDVKM. TCRdb's copy holds only in-frame clones and misses some; the assay was immunoSEQ multiplex PCR. The sample consists of some 120,000 clones, less than 95% of them appearing once. The chain links TRBV28 to TRBJ1-6; D gene uncertain. The sequencing used peripheral blood, collected on day 0 of AZD1222 vaccination. This clonotype originated in an adult in good health. The CDR3 sequence is CASSRVDNSPLHF. The DNA of the CDR3 is TGTGCCAGCAGCCGGGTCGATAATTCACCCCTCCACTTT.